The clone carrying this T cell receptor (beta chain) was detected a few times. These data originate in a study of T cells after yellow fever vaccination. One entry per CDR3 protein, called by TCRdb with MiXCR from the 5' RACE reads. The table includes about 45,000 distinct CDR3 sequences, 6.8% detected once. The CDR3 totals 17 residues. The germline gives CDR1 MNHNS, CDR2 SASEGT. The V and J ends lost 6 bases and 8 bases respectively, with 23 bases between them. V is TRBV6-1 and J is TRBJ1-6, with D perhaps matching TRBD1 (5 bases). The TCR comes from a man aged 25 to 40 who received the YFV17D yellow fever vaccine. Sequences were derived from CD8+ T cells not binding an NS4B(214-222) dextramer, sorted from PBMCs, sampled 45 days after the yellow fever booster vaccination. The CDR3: CASSFTDLRARDSPLHF. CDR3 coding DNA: TGTGCCAGCAGCTTCACGGACCTCAGGGCGCGGGATTCACCCCTCCACTTT.